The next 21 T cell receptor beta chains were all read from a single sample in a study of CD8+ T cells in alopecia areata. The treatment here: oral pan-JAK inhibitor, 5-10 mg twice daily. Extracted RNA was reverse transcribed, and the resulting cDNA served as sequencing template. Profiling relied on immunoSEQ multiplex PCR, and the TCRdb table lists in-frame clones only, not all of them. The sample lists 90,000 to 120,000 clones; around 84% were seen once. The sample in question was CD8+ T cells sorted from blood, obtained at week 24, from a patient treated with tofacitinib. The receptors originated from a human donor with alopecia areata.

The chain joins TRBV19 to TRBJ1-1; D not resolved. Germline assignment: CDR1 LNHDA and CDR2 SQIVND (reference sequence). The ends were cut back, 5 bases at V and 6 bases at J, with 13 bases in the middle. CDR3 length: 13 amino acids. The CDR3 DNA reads TGTGCCAGTAGTCCCCCCTCTGGGCCTGAAGCTTTCTTT. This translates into CASSPPSGPEAFF.

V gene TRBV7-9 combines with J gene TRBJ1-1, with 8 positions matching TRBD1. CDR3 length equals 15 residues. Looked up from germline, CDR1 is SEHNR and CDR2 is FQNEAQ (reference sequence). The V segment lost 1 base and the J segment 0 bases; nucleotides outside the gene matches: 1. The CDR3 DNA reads TGTGCCAGCAGCTTAGGACAGGGGATGAACACTGAAGCTTTCTTT. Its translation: CASSLGQGMNTEAFF.

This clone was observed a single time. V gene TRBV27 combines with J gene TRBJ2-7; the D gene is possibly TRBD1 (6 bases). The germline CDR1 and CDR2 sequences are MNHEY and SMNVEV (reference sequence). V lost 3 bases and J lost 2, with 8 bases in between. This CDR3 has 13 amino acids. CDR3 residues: CASSFGQTYEQYF. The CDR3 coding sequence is TGTGCCAGCAGTTTCGGACAGACCTACGAGCAGTACTTC.

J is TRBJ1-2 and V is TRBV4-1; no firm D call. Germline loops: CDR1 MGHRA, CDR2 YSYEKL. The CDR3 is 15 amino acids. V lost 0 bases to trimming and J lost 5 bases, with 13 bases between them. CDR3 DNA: TGCGCCAGCAGCCAAGATCAGTTGACACCTTATGGCTACACCTTC. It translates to CASSQDQLTPYGYTF.

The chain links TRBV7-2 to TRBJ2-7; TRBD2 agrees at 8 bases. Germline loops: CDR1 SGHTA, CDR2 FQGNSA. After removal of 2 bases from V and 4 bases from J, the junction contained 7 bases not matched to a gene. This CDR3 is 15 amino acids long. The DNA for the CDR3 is TGTGCCAGCAGCTTATACGGGGGGGCAGGGTACGAGCAGTACTTC. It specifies CASSLYGGAGYEQYF.

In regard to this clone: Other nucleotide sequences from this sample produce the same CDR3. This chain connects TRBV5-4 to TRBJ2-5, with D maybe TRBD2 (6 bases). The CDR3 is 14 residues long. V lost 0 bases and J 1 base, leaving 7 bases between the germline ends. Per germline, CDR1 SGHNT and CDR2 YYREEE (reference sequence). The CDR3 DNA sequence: TGTGCCAGCAGCTTGGAGGGACTCCAAGAGACCCAGTACTTC. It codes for CASSLEGLQETQYF.

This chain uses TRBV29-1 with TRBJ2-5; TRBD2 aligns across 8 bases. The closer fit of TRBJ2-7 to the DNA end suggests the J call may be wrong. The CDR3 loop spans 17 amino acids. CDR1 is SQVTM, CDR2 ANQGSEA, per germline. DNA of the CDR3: TGCAGCGTTGAAGGCGGGGAAGAGCGGGGGACCACCTACGAGCAGTACTTC. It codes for CSVEGGEERGTTYEQYF.

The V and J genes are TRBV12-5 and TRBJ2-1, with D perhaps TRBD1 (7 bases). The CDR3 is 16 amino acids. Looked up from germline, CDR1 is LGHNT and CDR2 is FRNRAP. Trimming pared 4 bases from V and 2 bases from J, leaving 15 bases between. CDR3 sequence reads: CASGYHQGGTYNEQFF. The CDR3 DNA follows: TGTGCTAGTGGTTACCATCAGGGGGGTACCTACAATGAGCAGTTCTTC.

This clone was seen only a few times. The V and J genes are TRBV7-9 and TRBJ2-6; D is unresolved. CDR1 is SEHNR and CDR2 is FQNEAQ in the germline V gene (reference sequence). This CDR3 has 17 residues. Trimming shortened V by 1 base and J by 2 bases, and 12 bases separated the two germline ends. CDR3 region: CASSLEFADPGANVLTF. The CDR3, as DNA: TGTGCCAGCAGCTTAGAGTTTGCGGACCCTGGGGCCAACGTCCTGACTTTC.

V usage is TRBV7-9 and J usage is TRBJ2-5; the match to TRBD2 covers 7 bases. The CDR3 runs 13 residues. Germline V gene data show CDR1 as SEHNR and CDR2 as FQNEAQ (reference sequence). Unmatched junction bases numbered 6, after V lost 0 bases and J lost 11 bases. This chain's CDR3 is CASSLAGREGQYF. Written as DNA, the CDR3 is TGTGCCAGCAGCTTAGCAGGCAGGGAGGGGCAGTACTTC.

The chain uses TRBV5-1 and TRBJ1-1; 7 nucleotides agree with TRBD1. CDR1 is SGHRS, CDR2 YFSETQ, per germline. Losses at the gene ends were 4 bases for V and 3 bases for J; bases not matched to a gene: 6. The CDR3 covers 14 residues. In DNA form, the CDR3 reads TGCGCCAGCAGCAAACACAGGGGAGACACTGAAGCTTTCTTT. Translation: CASSKHRGDTEAFF.

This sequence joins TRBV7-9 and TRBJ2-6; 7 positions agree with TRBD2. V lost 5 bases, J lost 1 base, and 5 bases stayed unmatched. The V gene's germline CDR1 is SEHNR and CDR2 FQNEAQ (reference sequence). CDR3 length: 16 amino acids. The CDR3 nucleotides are TGTGCCAGCAGCCCCAAGGGAGGGTCTGGGGCCAACGTCCTGACTTTC. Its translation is CASSPKGGSGANVLTF.

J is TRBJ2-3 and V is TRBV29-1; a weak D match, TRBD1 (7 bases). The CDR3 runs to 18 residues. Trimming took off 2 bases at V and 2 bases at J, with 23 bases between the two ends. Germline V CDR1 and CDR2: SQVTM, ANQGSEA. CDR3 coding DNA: TGCAGCGTTGAAAACCCTCCCGACAGGGACTCTTTCACAGATACGCAGTATTTT. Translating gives CSVENPPDRDSFTDTQYF.

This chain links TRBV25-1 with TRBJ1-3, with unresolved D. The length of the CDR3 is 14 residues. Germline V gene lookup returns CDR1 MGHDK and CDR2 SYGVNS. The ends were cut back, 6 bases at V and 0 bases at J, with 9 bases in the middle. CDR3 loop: CASSIGISGNTIYF. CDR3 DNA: TGTGCCAGCAGCATAGGGATCTCTGGAAACACCATATATTTT.

In DNA, the CDR3 is TGTGCCTGGGCGAGGACAGCCTACGAGCAGTACTTC. Translating it yields CAWARTAYEQYF. V gene TRBV30 combines with J gene TRBJ2-7, with TRBD1 as a possible D gene (6 bases). Per germline, CDR1 GTSNPN and CDR2 SVGIG (reference sequence). This CDR3 region has 12 residues. V was cut by 5 bases and J by 2 bases, with 10 bases left in between.

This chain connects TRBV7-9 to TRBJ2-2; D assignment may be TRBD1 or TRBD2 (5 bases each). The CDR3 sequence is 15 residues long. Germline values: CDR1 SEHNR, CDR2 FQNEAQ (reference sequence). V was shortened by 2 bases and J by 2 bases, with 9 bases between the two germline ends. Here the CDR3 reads CASSLRGVNTGELFF. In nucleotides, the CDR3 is TGTGCCAGCAGCTTAAGAGGGGTCAACACCGGGGAGCTGTTTTTT.

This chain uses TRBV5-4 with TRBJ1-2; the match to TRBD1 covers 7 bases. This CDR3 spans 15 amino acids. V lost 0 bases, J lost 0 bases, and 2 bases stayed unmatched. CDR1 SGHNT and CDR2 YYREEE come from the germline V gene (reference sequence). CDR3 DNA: TGTGCCAGCAGCTTGGTAGGGGGCACTAACTATGGCTACACCTTC. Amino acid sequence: CASSLVGGTNYGYTF.

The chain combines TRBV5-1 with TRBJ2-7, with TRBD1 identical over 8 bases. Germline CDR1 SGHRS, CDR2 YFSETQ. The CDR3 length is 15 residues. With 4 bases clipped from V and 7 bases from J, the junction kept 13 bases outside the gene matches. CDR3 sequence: CASSPAGTGLLEQYF. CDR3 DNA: TGCGCCAGCAGCCCGGCCGGGACAGGCTTGCTGGAGCAGTACTTC.

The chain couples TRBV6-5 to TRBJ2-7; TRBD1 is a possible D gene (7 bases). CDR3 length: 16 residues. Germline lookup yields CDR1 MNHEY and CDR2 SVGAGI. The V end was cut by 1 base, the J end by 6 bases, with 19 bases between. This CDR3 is CASSYFQGGPLGEQYF. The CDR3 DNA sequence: TGTGCCAGCAGTTACTTTCAGGGGGGACCCCTCGGCGAGCAGTACTTC.

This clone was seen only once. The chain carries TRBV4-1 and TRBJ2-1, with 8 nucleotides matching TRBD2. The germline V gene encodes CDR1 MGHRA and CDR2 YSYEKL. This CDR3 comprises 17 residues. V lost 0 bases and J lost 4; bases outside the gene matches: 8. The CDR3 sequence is CASSQDSGGGRYNEQFF. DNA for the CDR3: TGCGCCAGCAGCCAAGACTCGGGCGGGGGGAGGTACAATGAGCAGTTCTTC.

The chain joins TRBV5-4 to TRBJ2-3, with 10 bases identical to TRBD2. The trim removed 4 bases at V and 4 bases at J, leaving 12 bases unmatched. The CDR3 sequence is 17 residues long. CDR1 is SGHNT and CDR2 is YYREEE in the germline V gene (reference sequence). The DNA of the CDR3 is TGTGCCAGCAGCACTGGAGGTAGCGGGGGGAGGGCAGATACGCAGTATTTT. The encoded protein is CASSTGGSGGRADTQYF. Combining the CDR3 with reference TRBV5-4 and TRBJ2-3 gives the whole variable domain ETGVTQSPTHLIKTRGQQVTLRCSSQSGHNTVSWYQQALGQGPQFIFQYYREEENGRGNFPPRFSGLQFPNYSSELNVNALELDDSALYLCASSTGGSGGRADTQYFGPGTRLTVL.